This paragraph reports one TCR beta chain. Its antigen remains unknown. Use of 60 Vbeta and 13 Jbeta primers characterized the PCR. Using immunoSEQ multiplex PCR, the repertoire was profiled, and TCRdb retains in-frame clones only, with some absent. The sample has 84,000 or so clones, 60% to 85% seen once; the top ten hold about 2%. This sample is drawn from a study of cytomegalovirus exposure and HLA in healthy donors. Findings of the study overall: Later analysis associated a missense DCLRE1C variant with TCR beta V- and J-gene trimming. Evidence from a later analysis indicated that most CMV-associated TCR beta chains looked HLA-restricted.

This CDR3 is built from 13 residues. V lost 6 bases, J lost 0 bases, and 9 bases lay in between. Per germline, CDR1 SQVTM and CDR2 ANQGSEA. V gene TRBV29-1 combines with J gene TRBJ2-4; TRBD2 might be the D (7 bases). Sequencing used PBMCs. The TCR sequence derives from a boy aged 5 to 17 in good health and CMV-seronegative. CDR3: CSVGGVAKNIQYF. DNA for the CDR3: TGCAGCGTAGGGGGGGTAGCCAAAAACATTCAGTACTTC.